The 22 T cell receptor beta chains in this list originate from one sample, sequenced in a study of blood T cells in healthy people across ages. The use of a sample-barcoded 5' primer and a J-beta primer mix characterized a second PCR of roughly 6 to 11 cycles. TCRdb fed the 5' RACE reads into MiXCR, producing one record per CDR3 protein. Among fewer than 1 million distinct CDR3 sequences listed, approximately 48% were seen once. Sequencing was carried out using blood. These receptors were collected from a man between 60 and 70 years old in good health.

This clonotype was recorded once. The V gene is TRBV5-1, the J gene TRBJ2-7, with TRBD1 matching over 7 bases. V dropped 3 bases and J dropped 0; count of bases not matched to a gene: 6. The germline CDR1 and CDR2 sequences are SGHRS and YFSETQ. The CDR3 extends over 15 amino acids. The CDR3 spells CASSSGQAVSYEQYF. In DNA, the CDR3 is TGCGCCAGCAGCTCAGGACAGGCGGTCTCCTACGAGCAGTACTTC.

V gene TRBV21-1 combines with J gene TRBJ2-5; TRBD1, as called in the table, went unchecked against the DNA. TRBV21-1 is recorded as a pseudogene. This CDR3 spans 15 amino acids. This CDR3 reads CASSNNRGPQETQYF. The CDR3 DNA follows: TGTGCCAGCAGCAATAACAGGGGACCCCAAGAGACCCAGTACTTC.

The chain uses TRBV21-1 and TRBJ2-1; TRBD1 is the table's D call and was not checked against the DNA. TRBV21-1 is classified as a pseudogene. The length of the CDR3 is 14 residues. Here the CDR3 DNA reads TGTGCCAGCAGGCTATTTAGGGGTTTCAATGAGCAGTTCTTC. It translates to CASRLFRGFNEQFF.

The chain recombines TRBV20-1 with TRBJ2-3; 12 bases are shared with TRBD2. CDR3 length: 14 amino acids. Germline lookup yields CDR1 DFQATT and CDR2 SNEGSKA (reference sequence). The V segment lost 6 bases and the J segment 2 bases; nucleotides outside the gene matches: 3. In nucleotides, the CDR3 is TGCAGTGCCTGGACTAGCGGGGACACAGATACGCAGTATTTT. Its protein product is CSAWTSGDTDTQYF.

At least ten counts were recorded for this clonotype. The chain couples TRBV11-2 to TRBJ2-7; D uncertain. The CDR3 covers 11 residues. The V and J ends lost 2 bases and 5 bases respectively, with 4 bases between them. Germline V gives CDR1 SGHAT, CDR2 FQNNGV. This CDR3 reads CASSLFDEQYF. DNA of the CDR3: TGTGCCAGCAGCTTATTCGACGAGCAGTACTTC.

The chain couples TRBV6-1 to TRBJ1-1; tentative D call: TRBD1 (6 bases). Germline V CDR1 and CDR2: MNHNS, SASEGT. V lost 7 bases to trimming and J lost 0 bases, with 15 bases between them. CDR3 length: 15 amino acids. The CDR3 here is CASTWDILMNTEAFF. CDR3 coding DNA: TGTGCCAGCACCTGGGACATTCTAATGAACACTGAAGCTTTCTTT.

DNA of the CDR3: TGCAGTGCTCGACGGGGGGGGTCCTATAATTCACCCCTCCACTTT. This translates into CSARRGGSYNSPLHF. The chain couples TRBV20-1 to TRBJ1-6, with D possibly matching TRBD1 (5 bases). Trimming took off 5 bases at V and 1 base at J, with 12 bases between the two ends. The germline V gene encodes CDR1 DFQATT and CDR2 SNEGSKA (reference sequence). The CDR3 totals 15 residues.

With respect to this clonotype: This may stem from a read error, because a much larger clone lies one nucleotide away. V usage is TRBV7-9 and J usage is TRBJ2-7, with D possibly called TRBD1 or TRBD2 (5 bases each). Germline CDR1 and CDR2: SEHNR and FQNEAQ (reference sequence). The CDR3 runs 14 residues. Here the CDR3 DNA reads TGTGCCGGCAGGTTAAACGGGGCCTCCTACGAGCAGTACTTC. Its protein is CAGRLNGASYEQYF.

The chain couples TRBV6-4 to TRBJ1-1; TRBD1 matches at 7 bases. Trimming cost V 3 bases and J 1 base; bases outside gene matches: 5. CDR1 and CDR2 (germline): MRHNA, SNTAGT. The CDR3 loop spans 15 amino acids. In DNA, the CDR3 is TGTGCCAGCAGTGAATCGGACAGGAGGAACACTGAAGCTTTCTTT. This gives the protein CASSESDRRNTEAFF.

The rearrangement links TRBV27 to TRBJ2-1; TRBD2 aligns across 8 bases. This CDR3 has 13 residues. With 5 bases clipped from V and 7 bases from J, the junction kept 4 bases outside the gene matches. Germline lookup yields CDR1 MNHEY and CDR2 SMNVEV (reference sequence). CDR3 loop: CASSPSGGNEQFF. CDR3 nucleotide sequence: TGTGCCAGCAGTCCAAGCGGGGGTAATGAGCAGTTCTTC.

This sequence joins TRBV5-1 and TRBJ2-3; D is unresolved. The CDR3 length is 16 residues. V lost 4 bases to trimming and J lost 0 bases, with 15 bases between them. Germline CDR1 and CDR2: SGHRS and YFSETQ. The CDR3 sequence: CASSTQTGSSTDTQYF. CDR3 nucleotides: TGCGCCAGCAGCACTCAGACCGGATCTAGCACAGATACGCAGTATTTT. Filled out from reference TRBV5-1 and TRBJ2-3, the complete variable domain reads KAGVTQTPRYLIKTRGQQVTLSCSPISGHRSVSWYQQTPGQGLQFLFEYFSETQRNKGNFPGRFSGRQFSNSRSEMNVSTLELGDSALYLCASSTQTGSSTDTQYFGPGTRLTVL.

V and J are TRBV6-1 and TRBJ1-2, with 7 bases identical to TRBD1. Germline lookup yields CDR1 MNHNS and CDR2 SASEGT. The V gene end was trimmed by 2 bases and the J gene end by 0 bases; junction bases not matched to a gene: 6. The CDR3 loop spans 16 amino acids. The CDR3 DNA reads as TGTGCCAGCAGTGAACTAGACAGGGCGACTAACTATGGCTACACCTTC. Translating it yields CASSELDRATNYGYTF.

The rearrangement joins TRBV6-1 to TRBJ1-2; D remains unclear. The CDR3 consists of 15 residues. Trimming removed 7 bases at V and 7 bases at J, with 22 bases between. Germline V gene sequence: CDR1 MNHNS, CDR2 SASEGT. The CDR3 protein is CASKEGIAPSGGYTF. DNA of the CDR3: TGTGCCAGCAAGGAGGGTATCGCACCTTCGGGTGGCTACACCTTC.

V usage is TRBV12-3 or TRBV12-4 and J usage is TRBJ2-5, with D perhaps TRBD1 (5 bases). This CDR3 is built from 15 residues. V lost 6 bases to trimming and J lost 0 bases, with 14 bases between them. CDR3 protein: CASSQNRQYQETQYF. The CDR3 region has the DNA TGTGCCAGCAGCCAAAATCGACAGTACCAAGAGACCCAGTACTTC.

The sample holds a few counts of this clonotype. The chain is built from TRBV4-3 and TRBJ1-4; D may be TRBD1 (5 bases). The CDR3 extends over 15 amino acids. Per germline, CDR1 LGHNA and CDR2 YSLEER. Trimming pared 0 bases from V and 8 bases from J, leaving 13 bases between. The CDR3 DNA reads as TGCGCCAGCAGCCAAGATCCGCAGGGTGGAGAAAAACTGTTTTTT. The encoded protein is CASSQDPQGGEKLFF.

This clonotype has a handful of counts. The chain has TRBV12-3 or TRBV12-4 and TRBJ1-6; D ambiguous. Trimming removed 1 base from V and 5 bases from J, with 9 bases in between. This CDR3 has 15 residues. CDR3: CASSLVGFDNSPLHF. For the CDR3, the DNA is TGTGCCAGCAGTTTAGTCGGTTTCGATAATTCACCCCTCCACTTT.

The rearrangement links TRBV7-2 to TRBJ2-5, with D perhaps matching TRBD1 or TRBD2 (5 bases each). Germline CDR1 is SGHTA and CDR2 is FQGNSA. V dropped 0 bases and J dropped 4 bases, with 15 bases sitting between them. The CDR3 covers 16 residues. Here the CDR3 reads CASSLAPGAGGETQYF. The CDR3 DNA reads as TGTGCCAGCAGCTTAGCGCCCGGGGCGGGTGGAGAGACCCAGTACTTC.

As regards this clonotype: A read error may produce the germline difference seen at one junction end. The chain links TRBV20-1 to TRBJ2-1, with 9 bases aligning to TRBD2. From germline, CDR1 is DFQATT and CDR2 SNEGSKA (reference sequence). CDR3 length equals 15 residues. Here the CDR3 DNA reads TGCAGCGCTAGAGATCCGAAGCGGGGGGACAATGAGCAGTTCTTC. Translated: CSARDPKRGDNEQFF.

The V call is TRBV27, the J call TRBJ1-6, with 9 bases aligning to TRBD1. The junction had 11 bases not matched to a gene; V was cut back by 0 bases and J by 8 bases. Germline V gives CDR1 MNHEY, CDR2 SMNVEV (reference sequence). This CDR3 comprises 18 residues. The CDR3 DNA is TGTGCCAGCAGTTTATCAACCATGGGACAGGGTCGTTATTCACCCCTCCACTTT. Residues: CASSLSTMGQGRYSPLHF.

This clonotype came up many times. This may be a read error, as it is one base from a much larger clone. V usage is TRBV10-3 and J usage is TRBJ2-5, with D unresolved. The CDR3 contains 15 residues. Trimming removed 3 bases from V and 11 bases from J, with 22 bases in between. Germline V gene sequence: CDR1 ENHRY, CDR2 SYGVKD. The CDR3 region is CAISDNSRANNEQYF. The CDR3, as DNA: TGTGCCATCAGTGATAACTCTAGGGCGAACAATGAGCAGTACTTC.

In this sample, this clonotype turned up a few times. This rearrangement joins TRBV5-1 to TRBJ2-7, with D possibly TRBD1 on 6 matching bases. V was trimmed by 0 bases and J by 5 bases, leaving 15 bases between them. CDR3 length: 15 residues. CDR1 and CDR2 (germline): SGHRS, YFSETQ. The CDR3 DNA reads TGCGCCAGCAGCTTGGTTGGGGGCGGATTCAACGAGCAGTACTTC. This codes for CASSLVGGGFNEQYF.

This clonotype was seen more than once but under ten times. The chain has TRBV18 and TRBJ2-4; the D is unclear. Judging by the DNA end, TRBJ2-7 fits better; the J call may be wrong. There are 12 residues in the CDR3. CDR1 KGHSH and CDR2 LQKENI come from the germline V gene. As DNA, the CDR3 is TGTGCCAGCTCCCATTACATCGACGAGCAGTACTTC. Protein product: CASSHYIDEQYF.